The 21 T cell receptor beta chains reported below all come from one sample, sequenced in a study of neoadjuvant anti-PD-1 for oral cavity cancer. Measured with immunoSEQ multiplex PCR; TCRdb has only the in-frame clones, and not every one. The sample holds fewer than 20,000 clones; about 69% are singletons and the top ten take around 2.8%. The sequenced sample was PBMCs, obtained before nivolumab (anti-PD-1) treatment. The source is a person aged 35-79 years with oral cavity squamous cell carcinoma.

The CDR3 reads CASSRDRVSSGANVLTF. CDR3 DNA sequence: TGTGCCAGCAGCCGAGACAGGGTCAGTTCTGGGGCCAACGTCCTGACTTTC. The rearrangement uses TRBV7-9 and TRBJ2-6; the match to TRBD1 covers 7 bases. V was pared by 5 bases and J by 1 base, with 8 bases of the junction left unmatched. The CDR3 extends over 17 amino acids. Germline V gives CDR1 SEHNR, CDR2 FQNEAQ (reference sequence).

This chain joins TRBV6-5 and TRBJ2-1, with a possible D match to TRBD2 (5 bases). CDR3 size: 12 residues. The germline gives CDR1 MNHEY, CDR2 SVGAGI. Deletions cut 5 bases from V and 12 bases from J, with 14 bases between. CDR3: CASSDRLHRQFF. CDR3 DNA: TGTGCCAGCAGTGACCGACTACATAGGCAGTTCTTC.

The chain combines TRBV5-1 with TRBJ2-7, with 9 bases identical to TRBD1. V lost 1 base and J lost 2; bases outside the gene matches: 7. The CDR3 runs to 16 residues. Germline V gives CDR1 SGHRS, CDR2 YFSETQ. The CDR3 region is CASSLNPGQGPYEQYF. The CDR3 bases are TGCGCCAGCAGCTTGAACCCGGGACAGGGCCCCTACGAGCAGTACTTC.

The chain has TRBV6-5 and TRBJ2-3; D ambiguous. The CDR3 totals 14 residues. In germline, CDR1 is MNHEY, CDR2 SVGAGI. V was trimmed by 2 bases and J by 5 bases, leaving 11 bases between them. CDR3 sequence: CASSYRLGGDTQYF. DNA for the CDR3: TGTGCCAGCAGTTACAGACTCGGCGGAGATACGCAGTATTTT.

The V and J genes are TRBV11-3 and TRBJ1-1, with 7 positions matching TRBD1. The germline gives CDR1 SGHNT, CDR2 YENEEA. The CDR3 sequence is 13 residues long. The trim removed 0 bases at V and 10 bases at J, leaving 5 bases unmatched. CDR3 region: CASSLDQGGTAFF. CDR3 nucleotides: TGTGCCAGCAGCTTAGATCAGGGGGGAACAGCTTTCTTT.

CDR3 DNA sequence: TGTGCCAGTAGTAGGTCCGGGGAGGGGACCTACGAGCAGTACTTC. It encodes CASSRSGEGTYEQYF. V is TRBV19 and J is TRBJ2-7, with 7 positions matching TRBD2. CDR1 and CDR2 (germline): LNHDA, SQIVND (reference sequence). CDR3 length: 15 amino acids. V dropped 4 bases and J dropped 2; count of bases not matched to a gene: 8.

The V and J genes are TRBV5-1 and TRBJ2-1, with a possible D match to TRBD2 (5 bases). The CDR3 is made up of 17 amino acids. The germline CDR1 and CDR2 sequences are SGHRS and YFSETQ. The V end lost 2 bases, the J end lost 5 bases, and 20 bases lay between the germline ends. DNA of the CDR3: TGCGCCAGCAGCTTCGGTCTGGCGGGCCTACTTAACAATGAGCAGTTCTTC. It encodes CASSFGLAGLLNNEQFF.

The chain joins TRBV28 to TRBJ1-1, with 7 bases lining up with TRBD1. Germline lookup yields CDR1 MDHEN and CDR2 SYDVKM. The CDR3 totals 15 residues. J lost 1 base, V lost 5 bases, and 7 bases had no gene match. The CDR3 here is CASSPSTGTNTEAFF. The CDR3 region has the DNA TGTGCCAGCAGTCCCTCGACAGGGACGAACACTGAAGCTTTCTTT.

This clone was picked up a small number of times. This CDR3 is CASSLGSGAEAFF. DNA of the CDR3: TGCGCCAGCAGCTTGGGGAGCGGGGCTGAAGCTTTCTTT. The chain links TRBV5-1 to TRBJ1-1; D remains ambiguous. The CDR3 extends over 13 amino acids. Trimming took 0 bases from V and 6 from J, leaving 9 bases between them. Germline V lookup: CDR1 SGHRS, CDR2 YFSETQ.

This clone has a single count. The CDR3 protein is CSVVGRDYEQFF. CDR3 in DNA: TGCAGCGTTGTAGGCAGGGACTATGAGCAGTTCTTC. The V call is TRBV29-1, the J call TRBJ2-1, with D perhaps matching TRBD2 (6 bases). The CDR3 extends over 12 amino acids. CDR1 and CDR2 from the germline V gene are SQVTM and ANQGSEA. The ends were cut back, 4 bases at V and 8 bases at J, with 12 bases in the middle.

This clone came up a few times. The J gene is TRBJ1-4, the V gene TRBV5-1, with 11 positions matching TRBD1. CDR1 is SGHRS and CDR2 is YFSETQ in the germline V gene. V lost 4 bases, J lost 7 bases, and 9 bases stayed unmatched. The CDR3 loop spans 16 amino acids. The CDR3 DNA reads TGCGCCAGCAGCCAAAGGACAGGGGGCGAGCTTGAAAAACTGTTTTTT. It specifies CASSQRTGGELEKLFF.

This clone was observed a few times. CDR3 DNA: TGTGCCAGCAGCTTCCAAACTACCGGGCAAATCTATGGCTACACCTTC. As protein: CASSFQTTGQIYGYTF. The rearrangement joins TRBV13 to TRBJ1-2; D uncertain. Germline V gives CDR1 PRHDT, CDR2 FYEKMQ (reference sequence). This CDR3 is 16 amino acids long. The V gene lost 3 bases and the J gene lost 4 bases, with 18 bases spanning the gap.

The CDR3 nucleotides read TGTGCCTGGAGTGTACAGCAGACAGGGAGGAAACTGTTTTTT. This codes for CAWSVQQTGRKLFF. The chain links TRBV30 to TRBJ1-4, with 7 bases matching TRBD1. Per the germline V gene, CDR1 is GTSNPN and CDR2 is SVGIG (reference sequence). The CDR3 spans 14 residues. Trimming at V came to 0 bases and at J to 11 bases, leaving 9 bases not matched to a gene.

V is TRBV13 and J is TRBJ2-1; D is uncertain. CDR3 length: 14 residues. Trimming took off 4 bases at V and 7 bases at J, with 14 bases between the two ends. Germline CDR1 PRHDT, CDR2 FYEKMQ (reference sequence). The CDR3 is CASSSSYSGNEQFF. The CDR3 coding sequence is TGTGCCAGCAGCTCCTCCTACTCCGGAAATGAGCAGTTCTTC.

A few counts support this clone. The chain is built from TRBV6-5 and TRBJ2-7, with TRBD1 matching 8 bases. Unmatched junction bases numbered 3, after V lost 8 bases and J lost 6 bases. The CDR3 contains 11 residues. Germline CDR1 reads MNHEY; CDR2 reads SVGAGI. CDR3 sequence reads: CASARGLEQYF. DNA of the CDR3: TGTGCCAGCGCCAGGGGGCTCGAGCAGTACTTC.

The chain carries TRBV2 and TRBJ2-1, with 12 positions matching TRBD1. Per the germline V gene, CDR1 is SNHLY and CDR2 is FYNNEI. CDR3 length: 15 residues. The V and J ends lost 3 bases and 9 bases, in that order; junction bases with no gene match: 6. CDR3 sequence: CASSERGTGGFEQFF. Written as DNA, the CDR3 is TGTGCCAGCAGTGAGAGGGGGACAGGGGGCTTTGAGCAGTTCTTC.

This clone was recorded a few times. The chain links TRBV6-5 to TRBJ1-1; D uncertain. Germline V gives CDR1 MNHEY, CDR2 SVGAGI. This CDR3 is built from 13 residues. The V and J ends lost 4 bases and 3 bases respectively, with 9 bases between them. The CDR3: CASSFGRDTEAFF. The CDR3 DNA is TGTGCCAGCAGTTTTGGGCGGGACACTGAAGCTTTCTTT.

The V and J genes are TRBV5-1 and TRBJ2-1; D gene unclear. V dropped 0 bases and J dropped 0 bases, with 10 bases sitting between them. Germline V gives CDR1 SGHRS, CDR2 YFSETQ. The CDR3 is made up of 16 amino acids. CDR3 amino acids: CASSLDLMSSYNEQFF. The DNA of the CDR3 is TGCGCCAGCAGCTTGGATCTGATGAGCTCCTACAATGAGCAGTTCTTC.

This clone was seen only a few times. CDR3 nucleotides: TGCGCCAGCAGCTTGGAGAGGGGTAATCAGCCCCAGCATTTT. Residues: CASSLERGNQPQHF. The chain has TRBV5-1 and TRBJ1-5; D might be TRBD1 (5 bases). The CDR3 has 14 residues. Trimming left V 0 bases short and J 4 bases short, with 8 bases between. Germline CDR1 is SGHRS and CDR2 is YFSETQ.

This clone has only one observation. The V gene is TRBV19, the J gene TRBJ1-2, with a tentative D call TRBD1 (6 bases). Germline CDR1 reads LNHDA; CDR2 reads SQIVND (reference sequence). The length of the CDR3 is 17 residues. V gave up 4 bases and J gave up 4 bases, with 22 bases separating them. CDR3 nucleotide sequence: TGTGCCAGTAGTAAGGCACGGGGGGCTAGCAGGGGCTATGGCTACACCTTC. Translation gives CASSKARGASRGYGYTF.

CDR3 in DNA: TGCGCCAGCAGTCAGGGGGCCCTTTTTGATGGCTACACCTTC. Translated, it gives CASSQGALFDGYTF. V and J are TRBV10-2 and TRBJ1-2; 8 nucleotides match TRBD1. The junction had 8 bases not matched to a gene; V was cut back by 5 bases and J by 6 bases. The length of the CDR3 is 14 residues. From germline, CDR1 is WSHSY and CDR2 SAAADI.